The 27 T cell receptor beta chains given below trace back to one sample, sequenced in a study of identical twins. TCRdb recomputed calls from the 5' RACE reads with MiXCR, one row per CDR3 protein. The sample has approximately 890,000 distinct CDR3 sequences, about 12% seen once. The same data also contributed to another study, on yellow fever vaccine responses in identical twins.

Sequenced material: PBMCs. The source is a woman aged 18-29 years in good health.

The chain employs TRBV10-3 and TRBJ2-1; 11 positions agree with TRBD2. The CDR3 consists of 17 residues. J gave up 6 bases and V 2 bases, and 9 bases lay outside the gene matches. From germline, CDR1 is ENHRY and CDR2 SYGVKD. The CDR3 nucleotides read TGTGCCATCAGTGAGAGTCTGGGACTAGCGGAAGTCAATGAGCAGTTCTTC. This sequence encodes CAISESLGLAEVNEQFF.

This clonotype was found many times. The CDR3 protein is CASSYLFGTSSNEQFF. The CDR3 DNA sequence: TGTGCCAGCAGTTACCTATTTGGGACTAGCAGCAATGAGCAGTTCTTC. This chain connects TRBV6-5 to TRBJ2-1; 9 nucleotides agree with TRBD2. The germline V gene encodes CDR1 MNHEY and CDR2 SVGAGI. The CDR3 sequence is 16 residues long. V shed 2 bases, J shed 6 bases, and the junction held 8 bases outside the gene matches.

This clonotype has only a few counts. The V gene is TRBV7-9, the J gene TRBJ2-5; either TRBD1 or TRBD2 may supply D (5 bases each). The V gene's germline CDR1 is SEHNR and CDR2 FQNEAQ (reference sequence). This CDR3 spans 14 amino acids. Between the trimmed V and J ends, which lost 7 bases and 5 bases, there was a span of 17 bases. The CDR3 loop is CASNLQASGETQYF. The DNA of the CDR3 is TGTGCCAGCAATTTACAGGCTTCGGGGGAGACCCAGTACTTC.

This clonotype was recorded at least ten times. The rearrangement joins TRBV3-1 to TRBJ2-1; a weak D match, TRBD2 (5 bases). Looked up from germline, CDR1 is LGHDT and CDR2 is YNNKEL (reference sequence). Trimming left V 8 bases short and J 4 bases short, with 9 bases between. This CDR3 is 12 amino acids long. The CDR3 region has the DNA TGTGCCAGCGGGGAGACTTACAATGAGCAGTTCTTC. As protein: CASGETYNEQFF.

This clonotype appeared a few times. The chain carries TRBV12-3 or TRBV12-4 and TRBJ2-7; 9 positions match TRBD2. The CDR3 has 15 amino acids. The V and J ends lost 6 bases and 0 bases, in that order; junction bases with no gene match: 6. Here the CDR3 DNA reads TGTGCCAGCAGCCCCACTAGCGGGTACTCCTACGAGCAGTACTTC. Translation gives CASSPTSGYSYEQYF.

This clonotype has a handful of counts. This chain links TRBV12-3 or TRBV12-4 with TRBJ1-5; D is ambiguous. The CDR3 runs to 12 residues. V was cut by 5 bases and J by 7 bases, with 9 bases left in between. The CDR3: CASSPFEQPQHF. In DNA, the CDR3 is TGTGCCAGCAGTCCCTTTGAACAGCCCCAGCATTTT.

This clonotype was picked up a small number of times. The chain employs TRBV6-2 or TRBV6-3 and TRBJ2-2, with D possibly matching TRBD2 (6 bases). V shed 0 bases and J shed 2 bases, with 16 bases lying between them. Germline lookup yields CDR1 MNHEY and CDR2 SVGEGT. The CDR3 sequence is 18 residues long. The CDR3 spells CASSYSSIAELNTGELFF. Written as DNA, the CDR3 is TGTGCCAGCAGTTACTCCTCCATAGCGGAATTAAACACCGGGGAGCTGTTTTTT.

This clonotype was observed a handful of times. The chain has TRBV20-1 and TRBJ1-3; D unresolved. Trimming took 6 bases from V and 2 from J, leaving 5 bases between them. The CDR3 has 11 amino acids. Germline CDR1 DFQATT, CDR2 SNEGSKA (reference sequence). The chain's CDR3 is CSAAAGNTIYF. Written as DNA, the CDR3 is TGCAGTGCGGCCGCTGGAAACACCATATATTTT.

The table lists this clonotype with a few counts. The J gene is TRBJ2-4, the V gene TRBV7-9, with 15 bases identical to TRBD2. Germline trimming cut 5 bases from V and 16 bases from J; bases unmatched to any gene: 9. The germline V gene encodes CDR1 SEHNR and CDR2 FQNEAQ (reference sequence). The CDR3 extends over 14 amino acids. The DNA for the CDR3 is TGTGCCAGCAGCCCTGGACTAGCGGGAGGGCCGATCTACTTC. Encoded protein: CASSPGLAGGPIYF.

This clonotype has a count of ten or more. The chain has TRBV6-1 and TRBJ2-7; 7 bases are shared with TRBD1. The CDR3 consists of 14 residues. Per germline, CDR1 MNHNS and CDR2 SASEGT. The J segment lost 4 bases and the V segment lost 6 bases, leaving 9 bases of the junction unmatched. CDR3 amino acids: CASRTRDSPYEQYV. The DNA of the CDR3 is TGTGCCAGCAGAACCCGGGACAGCCCTTACGAGCAGTACGTC.

This clonotype was counted ten times or more. The V call is TRBV28, the J call TRBJ2-7; 12 bases are shared with TRBD2. After removal of 5 bases from V and 4 bases from J, the junction contained 6 bases not matched to a gene. There are 15 residues in the CDR3. The germline V gene encodes CDR1 MDHEN and CDR2 SYDVKM. CDR3 DNA sequence: TGTGCCAGCAGTCCCCGACTAGCGGGGGAGTACGAGCAGTACTTC. This translates into CASSPRLAGEYEQYF.

This clonotype was counted a few times. CDR3: CASTSWGQGAKGEQFF. The CDR3 coding sequence is TGTGCCAGCACCTCTTGGGGACAGGGGGCTAAAGGTGAGCAGTTCTTC. The chain joins TRBV12-3 or TRBV12-4 to TRBJ2-1; 12 bases are shared with TRBD1. Unmatched junction bases numbered 13, after V lost 7 bases and J lost 9 bases. The CDR3 has 16 amino acids.

A few counts support this clonotype. The genes are TRBV11-1 and TRBJ2-1; 12 nucleotides line up with TRBD2. Trimming at V came to 4 bases and at J to 7 bases, leaving 14 bases not matched to a gene. The CDR3 totals 18 residues. Germline V gene sequence: CDR1 SGHAT, CDR2 FQDESV (reference sequence). The CDR3 is CASSSRGGLAGSWNEQFF. The CDR3 region has the DNA TGTGCCAGCAGCTCCCGGGGAGGACTAGCGGGATCATGGAATGAGCAGTTCTTC. Full variable domain (outside the CDR3, taken from reference TRBV11-1 and TRBJ2-1): EAEVAQSPRYKITEKSQAVAFWCDPISGHATLYWYRQILGQGPELLVQFQDESVVDDSQLPKDRFSAERLKGVDSTLKIQPAELGDSAMYLCASSSRGGLAGSWNEQFFGPGTRLTVL.

This clonotype appeared many times. The chain uses TRBV4-1 and TRBJ1-6; TRBD1 might be the D (6 bases). The CDR3 totals 18 residues. The V and J ends lost 0 bases and 7 bases respectively, with 19 bases between them. Germline CDR1 is MGHRA and CDR2 is YSYEKL. This chain's CDR3 is CASSQEVSVSGVNSPLHF. CDR3 in DNA: TGCGCCAGCAGCCAAGAGGTCTCGGTATCAGGGGTAAATTCACCCCTCCACTTT.

This clonotype was seen at least ten times. The chain carries TRBV10-3 and TRBJ2-1; D may correspond to TRBD1 or TRBD2 (6 bases each). This CDR3 is built from 14 residues. Germline CDR1 and CDR2: ENHRY and SYGVKD. V lost 3 bases and J 6 bases, leaving 12 bases between the germline ends. The CDR3 loop reads CAISDGRGGNEQFF. CDR3 coding DNA: TGTGCCATCAGTGACGGGAGAGGGGGCAATGAGCAGTTCTTC.

This clonotype has a handful of counts. The DNA for the CDR3 is TGCGCCAGCAGTAGGACAGGGTACTATAGCAATCAGCCCCAGCATTTT. This codes for CASSRTGYYSNQPQHF. V usage is TRBV10-2 and J usage is TRBJ1-5, with TRBD1 matching 8 bases. Unmatched junction bases numbered 6, after V lost 5 bases and J lost 0 bases. The germline V gene encodes CDR1 WSHSY and CDR2 SAAADI. The CDR3 runs to 16 residues.

The chain carries TRBV20-1 and TRBJ2-7, with D hard to call. Trimming removed 2 bases at V and 2 bases at J, with 4 bases between. Looked up from germline, CDR1 is DFQATT and CDR2 is SNEGSKA (reference sequence). There are 11 residues in the CDR3. The CDR3 here is CSARPAYEQYF. In nucleotides, the CDR3 is TGCAGTGCTAGACCCGCCTACGAGCAGTACTTC.

In its sample, this clonotype was seen a few times. The chain recombines TRBV20-1 with TRBJ2-2; D assignment may be TRBD1 or TRBD2 (5 bases each). Between the trimmed V and J ends, which lost 2 bases and 6 bases, there was a span of 13 bases. The CDR3 is 14 residues long. The germline V gene has CDR1 DFQATT and CDR2 SNEGSKA (reference sequence). This chain's CDR3 is CSARMGVSSGELFF. The CDR3 DNA follows: TGCAGTGCTAGAATGGGGGTGTCGTCCGGGGAGCTGTTTTTT.

V is TRBV6-2 or TRBV6-3 and J is TRBJ2-5, with TRBD1 matching over 7 bases. The CDR3 extends over 14 amino acids. The J segment lost 2 bases and the V segment lost 9 bases, leaving 9 bases of the junction unmatched. Germline CDR1 is MNHEY and CDR2 is SVGEGT. The CDR3 loop reads CARALGQTQETQYF. CDR3 nucleotide sequence: TGTGCCAGAGCCTTGGGACAGACACAAGAGACCCAGTACTTC.

This clonotype has a count of ten or more. The rearrangement uses TRBV5-1 and TRBJ1-1; D not resolved. Germline values: CDR1 SGHRS, CDR2 YFSETQ. This CDR3 region has 13 residues. The V end was cut by 5 bases, the J end by 0 bases, with 8 bases between. The CDR3 DNA is TGCGCCAGCAGGGCAACTATGAACACTGAAGCTTTCTTT. The encoded protein is CASRATMNTEAFF.

This clonotype has only a few counts. The chain combines TRBV10-3 with TRBJ2-1; 13 bases align to TRBD2. This CDR3 has 16 amino acids. Germline V lookup: CDR1 ENHRY, CDR2 SYGVKD. The junction had 3 bases not matched to a gene; V was cut back by 7 bases and J by 0 bases. In nucleotides, the CDR3 is TGTGCCATCAAAGGACTAGCGGGAGACTCCTACAATGAGCAGTTCTTC. Translated: CAIKGLAGDSYNEQFF.

The chain employs TRBV10-3 and TRBJ2-1, with TRBD1 as a possible D gene (6 bases). This CDR3 is 14 amino acids long. V was clipped by 8 bases and J by 5 bases, with 16 bases between them. Germline CDR1 reads ENHRY; CDR2 reads SYGVKD. CDR3 DNA sequence: TGTGCCATCCGGCGCCGGGACACTCACAATGAGCAGTTCTTC. Protein product: CAIRRRDTHNEQFF.

In this sample, this clonotype turned up many times. The chain links TRBV3-1 to TRBJ2-3; maybe TRBD1 (6 bases). CDR1 is LGHDT and CDR2 is YNNKEL in the germline V gene (reference sequence). The CDR3 extends over 17 amino acids. V dropped 4 bases and J dropped 0 bases, with 17 bases sitting between them. The CDR3 reads CASSRRDTWTSTDTQYF. The CDR3 bases are TGTGCCAGCAGCCGAAGGGACACCTGGACTAGCACAGATACGCAGTATTTT.

The chain couples TRBV5-1 to TRBJ2-7, with 8 positions matching TRBD2. Germline CDR1 and CDR2: SGHRS and YFSETQ. With V trimmed by 0 bases and J by 3 bases, 8 bases remained unmatched. The CDR3 consists of 16 residues. DNA of the CDR3: TGCGCCAGCAGCTTGGCCGGGGGGGCTGGGGTCTACGAGCAGTACGTC. It encodes CASSLAGGAGVYEQYV.

The genes are TRBV10-3 and TRBJ2-7; D gene ambiguous. This CDR3 comprises 15 residues. Looked up from germline, CDR1 is ENHRY and CDR2 is SYGVKD. Trimming removed 3 bases from V and 1 base from J, with 13 bases in between. The CDR3 region is CAISDPGSSSYEQYF. The CDR3 nucleotides read TGTGCCATCAGTGACCCCGGGTCCTCTTCCTACGAGCAGTACTTC.

The rearrangement links TRBV7-9 to TRBJ2-3; D not resolved. Germline V gene data show CDR1 as SEHNR and CDR2 as FQNEAQ (reference sequence). Trimming took 5 bases from V and 0 from J, leaving 18 bases between them. The CDR3 sequence is 17 residues long. The CDR3 is CASSPPLGFLSTDTQYF. DNA for the CDR3: TGTGCCAGCAGCCCACCTTTAGGTTTCCTAAGCACAGATACGCAGTATTTT.

At least ten counts were recorded for this clonotype. The rearrangement uses TRBV20-1 and TRBJ2-1; D gene ambiguous. There are 13 residues in the CDR3. Germline CDR1 DFQATT, CDR2 SNEGSKA (reference sequence). Trimming shortened V by 5 bases and J by 0 bases, and 8 bases separated the two germline ends. The chain's CDR3 is CSAGPNSYNEQFF. In nucleotides, the CDR3 is TGCAGTGCTGGACCCAACTCCTACAATGAGCAGTTCTTC.